A selection of T cell receptor beta chains follows, all from one sample in a study of cytotoxic CD8 clonotypes in ibrutinib-treated CLL. The repertoire was sequenced with immunoSEQ multiplex PCR; TCRdb's copy has only in-frame clones and lacks some. The table includes approximately 190,000 clones, 79% detected once. This specimen was PBMCs, taken after 12 months of ibrutinib treatment. Source of these receptors: a human donor with chronic lymphocytic leukemia. CDR3s include the opening cysteine and the closing phenylalanine or tryptophan. The D gene is left open where the match is weak. Clone size is given for some rows only: seen once, a few or many times, or a class if the clone is expanded.

d_call: TRBD1
v_call: TRBV18
j_call: TRBJ1-2
clone_size: once
cdr3_nt: TGTGCCAGCTCACCGGGACAGGTGGGCGGCTACACCTTC
cdr3_aa: CASSPGQVGGYTF

d_call: -
v_call: TRBV2
j_call: TRBJ1-5
clone_size: -
cdr3_nt: TGTGCCAGCGGGGGGCAGGTTGACGAGAATCAGCCCCAGCATTTT
cdr3_aa: CASGGQVDENQPQHF

d_call: -
v_call: TRBV28
j_call: TRBJ2-7
clone_size: -
cdr3_nt: TGTGCCAGCAGTCCAACCGGGTTATCCTACGAGCAGTACTTC
cdr3_aa: CASSPTGLSYEQYF

d_call: TRBD2
v_call: TRBV19
j_call: TRBJ2-3
clone_size: -
cdr3_nt: TGTGCCAGTAGTCTCGGGACTATCCGTGGCACAGATACGCAGTATTTT
cdr3_aa: CASSLGTIRGTDTQYF

d_call: -
v_call: TRBV9
j_call: TRBJ2-2
clone_size: -
cdr3_nt: TGTGCCAGCAGCCCCCTCTCGGACGCCCGCGTAGGGGAGCTGTTTTTT
cdr3_aa: CASSPLSDARVGELFF

d_call: TRBD1
v_call: TRBV27
j_call: TRBJ1-4
clone_size: -
cdr3_nt: TGTGCCAGCAGTTTGGACAGGATTAATGAAAAACTGTTTTTT
cdr3_aa: CASSLDRINEKLFF

d_call: -
v_call: TRBV5-6
j_call: TRBJ2-7
clone_size: -
cdr3_nt: TGTGCCAGCAGCCCCGGGGAGAGGGCATTCAACGAGCAGTACTTC
cdr3_aa: CASSPGERAFNEQYF

d_call: -
v_call: TRBV19
j_call: TRBJ1-1
clone_size: -
cdr3_nt: TGTGCCAGTAGTAGGCCCGCGGGCGCTGAAGCTTTCTTT
cdr3_aa: CASSRPAGAEAFF

d_call: -
v_call: TRBV30
j_call: TRBJ1-6
clone_size: -
cdr3_nt: TGTGCCTGGGCAGACAGCAGGAATTCACCCCTCCACTTT
cdr3_aa: CAWADSRNSPLHF

d_call: -
v_call: TRBV2
j_call: TRBJ2-7
clone_size: -
cdr3_nt: TGTGCCAGCAGCTATACAGGGTTACAGTACTTC
cdr3_aa: CASSYTGLQYF

d_call: -
v_call: TRBV12-5
j_call: TRBJ1-1
clone_size: few
cdr3_nt: TGTGCTAGTGGTTCCCCCCGGGACACTGAAGCTTTCTTT
cdr3_aa: CASGSPRDTEAFF

d_call: TRBD1
v_call: TRBV6-6
j_call: TRBJ1-2
clone_size: -
cdr3_nt: TGTGCCACCAGAGGGACAGTCTATGGCTACACCTTC
cdr3_aa: CATRGTVYGYTF

d_call: TRBD1
v_call: TRBV2
j_call: TRBJ1-5
clone_size: -
cdr3_nt: TGTGCCAGCAGTGAAGTTCTGGGACAGAAGGAGCCCCAGCATTTT
cdr3_aa: CASSEVLGQKEPQHF

d_call: -
v_call: TRBV7-9
j_call: TRBJ1-6
clone_size: -
cdr3_nt: TGTGCCAGCAGCGGGAGTGGGGGAAATTCACCCCTCCACTTT
cdr3_aa: CASSGSGGNSPLHF

d_call: -
v_call: TRBV5-1
j_call: TRBJ2-7
clone_size: -
cdr3_nt: TGCGCCAGCAGCTTTGGGGGTTACGAGCAGTACTTC
cdr3_aa: CASSFGGYEQYF

d_call: -
v_call: TRBV6-1
j_call: TRBJ1-5
clone_size: -
cdr3_nt: TGTGCCAGCATGGTCCAGTCTTATAGCAATCAGCCCCAGCATTTT
cdr3_aa: CASMVQSYSNQPQHF

d_call: -
v_call: TRBV14
j_call: TRBJ2-7
clone_size: many
cdr3_nt: TGTGCCAGCAGCCCCCTAGGGGTCCTGCAGTACTTC
cdr3_aa: CASSPLGVLQYF

d_call: -
v_call: TRBV5-6
j_call: TRBJ2-7
clone_size: -
cdr3_nt: TGTGCCAGCAGCCTAGACCCCTCCGAGCAGTACTTC
cdr3_aa: CASSLDPSEQYF

d_call: -
v_call: TRBV15
j_call: TRBJ2-1
clone_size: -
cdr3_nt: TGTGCCACCAGCACAAGGGGGGCATCGGATGAGCAGTTCTTC
cdr3_aa: CATSTRGASDEQFF

d_call: -
v_call: TRBV11-1
j_call: TRBJ2-7
clone_size: few
cdr3_nt: TGTGCCAGCAGAGAGGGACTTTCGTACGAGCAGTACTTC
cdr3_aa: CASREGLSYEQYF

d_call: TRBD1
v_call: TRBV18
j_call: TRBJ2-3
clone_size: -
cdr3_nt: TGTGCCAGCTCACTCGACAGGGGCACAGATACGCAGTATTTT
cdr3_aa: CASSLDRGTDTQYF

d_call: -
v_call: TRBV13
j_call: TRBJ2-7
clone_size: -
cdr3_nt: TGTGCCAGCAGCTCCGGGCAGGCTCGGCAGTACTTC
cdr3_aa: CASSSGQARQYF

d_call: -
v_call: TRBV5-1
j_call: TRBJ2-1
clone_size: -
cdr3_nt: TGCGCCAGCAGCTTACTAGCAGGCTACAATGAGCAGTTCTTC
cdr3_aa: CASSLLAGYNEQFF

d_call: TRBD1
v_call: TRBV7-9
j_call: TRBJ1-2
clone_size: once
cdr3_nt: TGTGCCAGCAGCCCGGGACAGGGGATCTATGGCTACACCTTC
cdr3_aa: CASSPGQGIYGYTF

d_call: -
v_call: TRBV7-9
j_call: TRBJ1-1
clone_size: -
cdr3_nt: TGTGCCAGCAGCGAAGGCCTGAACACTGAAGCTTTCTTT
cdr3_aa: CASSEGLNTEAFF

d_call: -
v_call: TRBV6-5
j_call: TRBJ1-2
clone_size: -
cdr3_nt: TGTGCCAGCAGTTACTCAAAAAACTATGGCTACACCTTC
cdr3_aa: CASSYSKNYGYTF

d_call: -
v_call: TRBV2
j_call: TRBJ1-5
clone_size: -
cdr3_nt: TGTGCCAGCGTCCTGGGAGTGGATCAGCCCCAGCATTTT
cdr3_aa: CASVLGVDQPQHF

d_call: -
v_call: TRBV2
j_call: TRBJ2-3
clone_size: -
cdr3_nt: TGTGCCAGCAGGGCCCCCGAAGCAGAACCGTTT
cdr3_aa: CASRAPEAEPF

d_call: TRBD2
v_call: TRBV10-2
j_call: TRBJ2-3
clone_size: -
cdr3_nt: TGCGCCAGCAGCGGGGGGGTCACAGATACGCAGTATTTT
cdr3_aa: CASSGGVTDTQYF

d_call: TRBD2
v_call: TRBV5-1
j_call: TRBJ2-3
clone_size: -
cdr3_nt: TGCGCCAGCAAGCTCGGGGGGGCAGCTAGCACAGATACGCAGTATTTT
cdr3_aa: CASKLGGAASTDTQYF

d_call: -
v_call: TRBV5-1
j_call: TRBJ2-1
clone_size: -
cdr3_nt: TGCGCCAGCAGCTTGTCATCCTACAATGAGCAGTTCTTC
cdr3_aa: CASSLSSYNEQFF

d_call: -
v_call: TRBV18
j_call: TRBJ2-3
clone_size: -
cdr3_nt: TGTGCCAGCTCTGAGGACATTTCTAGCACAGATACGCAGTATTTT
cdr3_aa: CASSEDISSTDTQYF

d_call: -
v_call: TRBV11-2
j_call: TRBJ1-2
clone_size: -
cdr3_nt: TGTGCCAGCAGCGGGTTCAACTATGGCTACACCTTC
cdr3_aa: CASSGFNYGYTF

d_call: -
v_call: TRBV4-1
j_call: TRBJ2-1
clone_size: -
cdr3_nt: TGCGCCAGCAGCCAAGGACCAGCGGCAAACACCTACAATGAGCAGTTCTTC
cdr3_aa: CASSQGPAANTYNEQFF

d_call: -
v_call: TRBV6-1
j_call: TRBJ1-2
clone_size: -
cdr3_nt: TGTGCCAGCAGTTCACGCGCAGGGTTTCTCTATGGCTACACCTTC
cdr3_aa: CASSSRAGFLYGYTF

d_call: -
v_call: TRBV18
j_call: TRBJ2-7
clone_size: -
cdr3_nt: TGTGCCAGCTCACCTGCGGGGTACGAGCAGTACTTC
cdr3_aa: CASSPAGYEQYF

d_call: TRBD2
v_call: TRBV5-4
j_call: TRBJ2-1
clone_size: once
cdr3_nt: TGTGCCAGCACCGGGACTAGCTCCTACAATGAGCAGTTCTTC
cdr3_aa: CASTGTSSYNEQFF

d_call: -
v_call: TRBV9
j_call: TRBJ2-7
clone_size: few
cdr3_nt: TGTGCCAGCATGTGGGGCGGGGGCGATTCCTACGAGCAGTACTTC
cdr3_aa: CASMWGGGDSYEQYF

d_call: -
v_call: TRBV5-1
j_call: TRBJ2-1
clone_size: -
cdr3_nt: TGCGCCAGCAGCTTGGGTGCTAGTACCTACAATGAGCAGTTCTTC
cdr3_aa: CASSLGASTYNEQFF

d_call: TRBD2
v_call: TRBV29-1
j_call: TRBJ2-3
clone_size: -
cdr3_nt: TGCAGCGCATGGTTGTCCGCGGGAGGAAAGTCAGATACGCAGTATTTT
cdr3_aa: CSAWLSAGGKSDTQYF

d_call: TRBD1
v_call: TRBV14
j_call: TRBJ1-1
clone_size: -
cdr3_nt: TGTGCCAGCAGCCAAGATCGCAGGGGGTGGGTGAACACTGAAGCTTTCTTT
cdr3_aa: CASSQDRRGWVNTEAFF

d_call: TRBD2
v_call: TRBV10-3
j_call: TRBJ2-1
clone_size: -
cdr3_nt: TGTGCCAACGCCGGAGTAGCGGGGACCTCCTACAATGAGCAGTTCTTC
cdr3_aa: CANAGVAGTSYNEQFF

d_call: -
v_call: TRBV6-5
j_call: TRBJ1-1
clone_size: -
cdr3_nt: TGTGCCAGCAGGAGAAGGGTCGCAGGGTGGGCTGAAGCTTTCTTT
cdr3_aa: CASRRRVAGWAEAFF

d_call: -
v_call: TRBV5-1
j_call: TRBJ1-1
clone_size: once
cdr3_nt: TGCGCCAGCAGAGTGGAGGGTCCTGAAGCTTTCTTT
cdr3_aa: CASRVEGPEAFF

d_call: -
v_call: TRBV18
j_call: TRBJ2-5
clone_size: -
cdr3_nt: TGTGCCAGCTCACCAGCCCCGGGACATCTCAAAGAGACCCAGTACTTC
cdr3_aa: CASSPAPGHLKETQYF

d_call: -
v_call: TRBV7-9
j_call: TRBJ2-3
clone_size: -
cdr3_nt: TGTGCCAGCAGCTTAGGGCAGGGCGCAGATACGCAGTATTTT
cdr3_aa: CASSLGQGADTQYF